This T cell receptor beta chain comes out of a study of technical replicates of blood from several donors. With 6 bases clipped from V and 4 bases from J, the junction kept 12 bases outside the gene matches. The CDR3 totals 16 residues. Germline-derived CDR1 and CDR2 are WNHNN and SYGVQD (reference sequence). Libraries were prepared by immunoSEQ multiplex PCR; TCRdb keeps only in-frame clonotypes and omits some of them. The profile shows about 89,000 clones, 85% to 95% of them singletons. The rearrangement links TRBV10-1 to TRBJ2-1, with TRBD2 matching 7 bases. The sample consisted of T cells isolated from PBMCs. The receptor comes from a human donor in good health. CDR3 region: CASSPTRLADYNEQFF. The CDR3 coding sequence is TGCGCCAGCAGCCCCACCCGGCTAGCGGATTACAATGAGCAGTTCTTC.